The 4 T cell receptor beta chains presented below share a single source sample, sequenced in a study of blood T cell repertoires in COVID-19. Only in-frame clones appear in the TCRdb table, and some are missing; sequencing was by immunoSEQ multiplex PCR. The sample includes 300,000 to 450,000 clones, roughly 85% of them seen just once. Sequenced: peripheral blood. The receptors here all came from a woman aged 18-29 years with acute or convalescent COVID-19.

The V call is TRBV7-2, the J call TRBJ2-1; 11 nucleotides align to TRBD2. CDR1 and CDR2 from the germline V gene are SGHTA and FQGNSA. With 1 base clipped from V and 5 bases from J, the junction kept 13 bases outside the gene matches. There are 19 residues in the CDR3. The CDR3 region is CASSLESGDILAGDNEQFF. The CDR3 bases are TGTGCCAGCAGCTTAGAGTCAGGGGACATACTAGCGGGGGACAATGAGCAGTTCTTC.

This sequence joins TRBV3-1 (or the pseudogene TRBV3-2) and TRBJ2-2; D is possibly TRBD2 (6 bases). Germline assignment: CDR1 LGHDT and CDR2 YNNKEL (reference sequence). Trimming shortened V by 1 base and J by 4 bases, and 10 bases separated the two germline ends. The CDR3 has 15 amino acids. CDR3 nucleotide sequence: TGTGCCAGCAGCCAAGTTGGGGGGAGCACCGGGGAGCTGTTTTTT. Translation: CASSQVGGSTGELFF.

V gene TRBV24-1 combines with J gene TRBJ1-5, with D tentatively TRBD1 (6 bases). From germline, CDR1 is KGHDR and CDR2 SFDVKD. The V gene lost 7 bases and the J gene lost 0 bases, with 6 bases spanning the gap. This CDR3 is 13 amino acids long. In DNA, the CDR3 is TGTGCCACCAGACAGGGTAGCAATCAGCCCCAGCATTTT. Its protein product is CATRQGSNQPQHF.

The chain couples TRBV3-1 (or the pseudogene TRBV3-2) to TRBJ1-5, with 9 positions matching TRBD1. The CDR3 runs to 15 residues. Germline assignment: CDR1 LGHDT and CDR2 YNNKEL (reference sequence). J was trimmed by 4 bases and V by 3 bases; bases with no gene match: 4. As DNA, the CDR3 is TGTGCCAGCAGCCACAGGACAGGGGCTAATCAGCCCCAGCATTTT. Its protein product is CASSHRTGANQPQHF.